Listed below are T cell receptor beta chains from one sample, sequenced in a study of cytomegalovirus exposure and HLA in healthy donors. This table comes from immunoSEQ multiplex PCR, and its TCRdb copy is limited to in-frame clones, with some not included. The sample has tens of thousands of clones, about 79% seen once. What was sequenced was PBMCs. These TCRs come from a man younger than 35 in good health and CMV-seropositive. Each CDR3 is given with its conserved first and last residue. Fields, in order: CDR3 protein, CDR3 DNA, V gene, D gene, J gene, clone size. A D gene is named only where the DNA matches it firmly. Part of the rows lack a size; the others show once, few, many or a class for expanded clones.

CDR3aa: CASSYRNRVHAEAFF
CDR3nt: TGTGCCAGCAGTTACCGTAACAGGGTCCATGCTGAAGCTTTCTTT
v_gene: TRBV6-5
d_gene: .
j_gene: TRBJ1-1
abundance: .

CDR3aa: CASSITGSHNEQFF
CDR3nt: TGTGCCAGCAGTATTACTGGTTCCCACAATGAGCAGTTCTTC
v_gene: TRBV11-2
d_gene: .
j_gene: TRBJ2-1
abundance: once

CDR3aa: CASKAWTDQPQHF
CDR3nt: TGTGCCAGCAAGGCCTGGACAGATCAGCCCCAGCATTTT
v_gene: TRBV28
d_gene: .
j_gene: TRBJ1-5
abundance: .

CDR3aa: CASSSQGALGKLFF
CDR3nt: TGTGCCAGCAGCTCGCAGGGGGCATTAGGAAAACTGTTTTTT
v_gene: TRBV7-9
d_gene: TRBD1
j_gene: TRBJ1-4
abundance: .

CDR3aa: CASTLGGLVGETQYF
CDR3nt: TGTGCCAGCACCTTGGGGGGACTAGTGGGCGAGACCCAGTACTTC
v_gene: TRBV7-9
d_gene: TRBD2
j_gene: TRBJ2-5
abundance: .

CDR3aa: CASSSGQGEQYF
CDR3nt: TGTGCCAGCAGCTCCGGACAGGGAGAGCAGTACTTC
v_gene: TRBV7-3
d_gene: TRBD1
j_gene: TRBJ2-7
abundance: .

CDR3aa: CASSTALAYGSKQYF
CDR3nt: TGTGCCAGCAGCACCGCACTAGCCTACGGCAGCAAGCAGTACTTC
v_gene: TRBV7-9
d_gene: .
j_gene: TRBJ2-7
abundance: .

CDR3aa: CASSYGGYNEQFF
CDR3nt: TGTGCCAGCTCTTACGGGGGCTACAATGAGCAGTTCTTC
v_gene: TRBV28
d_gene: .
j_gene: TRBJ2-1
abundance: .

CDR3aa: CASSQGEGADGNTIYF
CDR3nt: TGCGCCAGCAGCCAAGGGGAAGGGGCTGATGGAAACACCATATATTTT
v_gene: TRBV4-1
d_gene: .
j_gene: TRBJ1-3
abundance: .

CDR3aa: CASSPSHILELFF
CDR3nt: TGTGCCAGCAGCCCTTCTCATATACTCGAGCTGTTTTTT
v_gene: TRBV21-1
d_gene: .
j_gene: TRBJ2-2
abundance: .

CDR3aa: CASNPQTVNTEAFF
CDR3nt: TGTGCCAGCAACCCACAGACCGTGAACACTGAAGCTTTCTTT
v_gene: TRBV2
d_gene: .
j_gene: TRBJ1-1
abundance: .

CDR3aa: CASSSPEVNEKLFF
CDR3nt: TGTGCCAGCAGTTCCCCCGAGGTGAATGAAAAACTGTTTTTT
v_gene: TRBV28
d_gene: .
j_gene: TRBJ1-4
abundance: .

CDR3aa: CASSFRAGDTEAFF
CDR3nt: TGTGCCAGCAGTTTCCGGGCGGGGGACACTGAAGCTTTCTTT
v_gene: TRBV28
d_gene: .
j_gene: TRBJ1-1
abundance: .

CDR3aa: CASSLALGQGDTEAFF
CDR3nt: TGTGCCAGCAGCTTGGCCCTCGGACAGGGGGATACTGAAGCTTTCTTT
v_gene: TRBV5-4
d_gene: TRBD1
j_gene: TRBJ1-1
abundance: .

CDR3aa: CAGSPGQSFYEQYF
CDR3nt: TGTGCCGGCTCGCCGGGACAGTCTTTCTACGAGCAGTACTTC
v_gene: TRBV6-1
d_gene: TRBD1
j_gene: TRBJ2-7
abundance: .

CDR3aa: CASSEATGMYLSGYTF
CDR3nt: TGTGCCAGCAGTGAAGCTACAGGGATGTATCTAAGTGGCTACACCTTC
v_gene: TRBV2
d_gene: .
j_gene: TRBJ1-2
abundance: .

CDR3aa: CASSPKTSGRGDTQYF
CDR3nt: TGTGCCAGCAGCCCCAAGACTAGCGGGAGGGGAGATACGCAGTATTTT
v_gene: TRBV7-8
d_gene: TRBD2
j_gene: TRBJ2-3
abundance: .

CDR3aa: CASSADRGGYQPQHF
CDR3nt: TGTGCCAGCAGCGCCGACAGGGGGGGATATCAGCCCCAGCATTTT
v_gene: TRBV7-2
d_gene: TRBD1
j_gene: TRBJ1-5
abundance: .

CDR3aa: CASSYATTPDTQYF
CDR3nt: TGTGCCAGCAGTTACGCCACTACACCAGATACGCAGTATTTT
v_gene: TRBV6-5
d_gene: .
j_gene: TRBJ2-3
abundance: .

CDR3aa: CASGWDRFYEQYF
CDR3nt: TGTGCCAGCGGTTGGGACAGGTTCTACGAGCAGTACTTC
v_gene: TRBV6-5
d_gene: TRBD1
j_gene: TRBJ2-7
abundance: .

CDR3aa: CATTKAGQGGTEAFF
CDR3nt: TGTGCCACAACAAAGGCCGGACAGGGAGGGACTGAAGCTTTCTTT
v_gene: TRBV10-3
d_gene: TRBD1
j_gene: TRBJ1-1
abundance: many

CDR3aa: CASSPIDGYEQFF
CDR3nt: TGTGCCAGCAGTCCGATCGACGGGTATGAGCAGTTCTTC
v_gene: TRBV6-1
d_gene: .
j_gene: TRBJ2-1
abundance: .